The 17 T cell receptor beta chains in this list originate from one sample, sequenced in a study of blood T cell repertoires in COVID-19. Sequencing was performed with immunoSEQ multiplex PCR; in TCRdb, only in-frame clones are kept and a portion is missing. The repertoire includes about 190,000 clones, roughly 89% of them detected once, and 0.62% sits in the top ten. Input material: peripheral blood. The receptors were gathered from a man aged 45 to 65 with acute or convalescent COVID-19.

The chain has TRBV9 and TRBJ2-1, with TRBD2 matching over 8 bases. Germline CDR1 reads SGDLS; CDR2 reads YYNGEE. CDR3 length: 16 residues. J was trimmed by 1 base and V by 1 base; bases with no gene match: 4. CDR3 in DNA: TGTGCCAGCAGCGTAACGGGCGGGGGGTCCTACAATGAGCAGTTCTTC. This gives the protein CASSVTGGGSYNEQFF.

J is TRBJ1-2 and V is TRBV7-9, with a weak D call TRBD1 (5 bases). Germline V gene sequence: CDR1 SEHNR, CDR2 FQNEAQ (reference sequence). The CDR3 loop spans 16 amino acids. V gave up 1 base and J gave up 0 bases, with 12 bases separating them. CDR3 residues: CASSLGGTGANYGYTF. Here the CDR3 DNA reads TGTGCCAGCAGCTTAGGTGGTACAGGAGCTAACTATGGCTACACCTTC.

V usage is TRBV14 and J usage is TRBJ2-5, with 7 bases matching TRBD2. Per germline, CDR1 SGHDN and CDR2 FVKESK. The CDR3 sequence is 19 residues long. With V trimmed by 4 bases and J by 2 bases, 19 bases remained unmatched. The CDR3 DNA reads as TGTGCCAGCAGCCCAGACGGCGGGAGCGCTTTCAGTAAACAAGAGACCCAGTACTTC. It encodes CASSPDGGSAFSKQETQYF.

The rearrangement uses TRBV10-1 and TRBJ2-1, with 10 bases aligning to TRBD2. The CDR3 has 17 residues. With V trimmed by 5 bases and J by 1 base, 8 bases remained unmatched. Germline-derived CDR1 and CDR2 are WNHNN and SYGVQD (reference sequence). The CDR3 nucleotides are TGCGCCAGCAGTTCCAGCGGGAGGGCCGAGTCCTACAATGAGCAGTTCTTC. This codes for CASSSSGRAESYNEQFF.

This clone has a single count. The chain has TRBV5-4 and TRBJ1-4; 8 bases match TRBD1. The CDR3 has 16 amino acids. The germline gives CDR1 SGHNT, CDR2 YYREEE (reference sequence). V gave up 4 bases and J gave up 5 bases; unmatched junction bases: 10. CDR3 loop: CASSGDRDRLNEKLFF. The CDR3 DNA reads as TGTGCCAGCAGCGGGGATCGGGACAGGTTAAATGAAAAACTGTTTTTT.

The J gene is TRBJ2-7, the V gene TRBV28, with D uncertain. The V end lost 5 bases, the J end lost 5 bases, and 7 bases lay between the germline ends. This CDR3 has 11 amino acids. Germline V gene data show CDR1 as MDHEN and CDR2 as SYDVKM. The CDR3 bases are TGTGCCAGCAGTACGAGTGACGAGCAGTACGTC. This codes for CASSTSDEQYV.

The gene calls are TRBV28 and TRBJ2-7; 9 bases agree with TRBD1. Germline CDR1 reads MDHEN; CDR2 reads SYDVKM. This CDR3 region has 15 residues. V gave up 4 bases and J gave up 3 bases; unmatched junction bases: 7. CDR3 region: CASSSSGTGHYEQYF. CDR3 coding DNA: TGTGCCAGCAGTTCCTCCGGGACAGGGCACTACGAGCAGTACTTC.

The chain employs TRBV5-4 and TRBJ1-2, with 9 positions matching TRBD1. Looked up from germline, CDR1 is SGHNT and CDR2 is YYREEE (reference sequence). The CDR3 is 15 amino acids. Unmatched junction bases numbered 7, after V lost 3 bases and J lost 4 bases. The CDR3 DNA reads TGTGCCAGCAGCTATACAGGGGGCGCGAGCTATGGCTACACCTTC. Its protein is CASSYTGGASYGYTF.

This clone was picked up one time. This CDR3 is CASSLGTGNQPQHF. CDR3 coding DNA: TGTGCCAGCAGCTTGGGGACAGGAAATCAGCCCCAGCATTTT. This rearrangement joins TRBV7-8 to TRBJ1-5; 8 positions agree with TRBD1. CDR3 length: 14 residues. J gave up 4 bases and V 3 bases, and 2 bases lay outside the gene matches. Germline assignment: CDR1 SGHVS and CDR2 FQNEAQ.

The V and J genes are TRBV10-3 and TRBJ2-7, with TRBD2 matching over 7 bases. The CDR3 sequence is 13 residues long. Germline V gene lookup returns CDR1 ENHRY and CDR2 SYGVKD. Trimming took 4 bases from V and 6 from J; bases not matched to a gene: 6. CDR3 sequence: CAISAKWEGEQYF. The CDR3 region has the DNA TGTGCCATCAGTGCCAAATGGGAGGGCGAGCAGTACTTC.

This clone was recorded once. V usage is TRBV11-3 and J usage is TRBJ2-3; 12 nucleotides align to TRBD2. The V gene's germline CDR1 is SGHNT and CDR2 YENEEA. V gave up 3 bases and J gave up 10 bases; unmatched junction bases: 8. The CDR3 has 15 residues. The CDR3 reads CASSLTSGGTRAQYF. DNA of the CDR3: TGTGCCAGCAGCTTGACTAGCGGGGGAACTCGGGCGCAGTATTTT.

Remarks on this clone: This sample also contains other DNA sequences that code for the same CDR3. The CDR3 protein is CASRRTGNTGELFF. The CDR3 nucleotides are TGTGCCAGCAGAAGAACAGGGAACACCGGGGAGCTGTTTTTT. This chain uses TRBV6-5 with TRBJ2-2, with TRBD1 as a possible D gene (5 bases). Trimming shortened V by 6 bases and J by 1 base, and 9 bases separated the two germline ends. The V gene's germline CDR1 is MNHEY and CDR2 SVGAGI. The CDR3 has 14 amino acids.

The count of this clone is one. The CDR3 DNA follows: TGCGCCAGCACCCCCCGTCCAGCGGCGAACACCGGGGAGCTGTTTTTT. Its translation: CASTPRPAANTGELFF. The J gene is TRBJ2-2, the V gene TRBV5-1; possibly TRBD2 for D (5 bases). CDR3 length equals 16 residues. V shed 6 bases and J shed 0 bases, with 15 bases lying between them. CDR1 is SGHRS and CDR2 is YFSETQ in the germline V gene.

The chain combines TRBV9 with TRBJ2-5; D not certain. CDR1 is SGDLS, CDR2 YYNGEE, per germline. This CDR3 region has 14 residues. V was clipped by 0 bases and J by 4 bases, with 10 bases between them. The CDR3 here is CASSVDDVAETQYF. The CDR3 DNA follows: TGTGCCAGCAGCGTAGATGATGTGGCAGAGACCCAGTACTTC.

V usage is TRBV19 and J usage is TRBJ1-5, with 9 positions matching TRBD1. CDR1 and CDR2 from the germline V gene are LNHDA and SQIVND (reference sequence). CDR3 size: 16 residues. The J segment lost 5 bases and the V segment lost 7 bases, leaving 12 bases of the junction unmatched. CDR3 amino acids: CASTIPGTGYHQPQHF. The CDR3 DNA follows: TGTGCCAGTACTATTCCTGGGACAGGGTATCATCAGCCCCAGCATTTT. Supplemented by reference TRBV19 and TRBJ1-5, the full variable domain reads DGGITQSPKYLFRKEGQNVTLSCEQNLNHDAMYWYRQDPGQGLRLIYYSQIVNDFQKGDIAEGYSVSREKKESFPLTVTSAQKNPTAFYLCASTIPGTGYHQPQHFGDGTRLSIL.

V is TRBV24-1 and J is TRBJ2-1; weak D call: TRBD2 (5 bases). This CDR3 region has 15 residues. Trimming left V 3 bases short and J 8 bases short, with 16 bases between. Germline lookup yields CDR1 KGHDR and CDR2 SFDVKD. This chain's CDR3 is CATSDPRTGFYEQFF. As DNA, the CDR3 is TGTGCCACCAGTGATCCACGGACGGGGTTCTATGAGCAGTTCTTC.

The chain carries TRBV19 and TRBJ2-3; 13 nucleotides agree with TRBD2. This CDR3 comprises 16 residues. V shed 6 bases and J 5 bases; nucleotides not matched to a gene: 8. Germline V CDR1 and CDR2: LNHDA, SQIVND (reference sequence). CDR3 nucleotides: TGTGCCAGTAGCCTACTAGCGGGGGGGGTCGGAGATACGCAGTATTTT. Translation gives CASSLLAGGVGDTQYF.